The clone carrying this TCR beta chain was seen repeatedly, ten times or more. This specimen belongs to a study of naive and memory T cell subsets. The beta constant-region primer was an equimolar mix of two oligonucleotides covering TRBC1 and TRBC2. Ligated cDNA was amplified by four rounds of PCR with nested alpha and beta constant-region primers and SP2. One entry per CDR3 protein, called by TCRdb with MiXCR from the UMI-ligation and nested PCR reads. This sample yields 80,000 to 95,000 distinct CDR3 sequences, of which about 9.9% are seen a single time; approximately 1.1% belongs to the top ten. V lost 3 bases and J lost 6, with 16 bases in between. CDR3 length equals 15 residues.

The clonotype comes from a human donor in good health. Sequencing used naive CD8+ T cells from blood. The rearrangement links TRBV12-3 or TRBV12-4 to TRBJ2-3; D gene ambiguous. CDR3 sequence (DNA): TGTGCCAGCAGTTTCCATAATGGTTTAGGGGATACGCAGTATTTT. This codes for CASSFHNGLGDTQYF.